The 18 T cell receptor beta chains listed next were all sequenced from one sample in a study of shared T cell receptors in the human thymus. Profiling relied on immunoSEQ multiplex PCR, and the TCRdb table lists in-frame clones only, not all of them. Here the sample spans some 700,000 clones, roughly 90% being singletons. The same specimen was also included in a second study, on human thymus T cells.

The specimen sequenced was thymocytes. Every receptor here comes from a boy under two years old with a congenital heart defect.

This sequence joins TRBV25-1 and TRBJ2-1; 12 bases map to TRBD2. Trimming cost V 8 bases and J 6 bases; bases outside gene matches: 8. The CDR3 length is 15 residues. The germline gives CDR1 MGHDK, CDR2 SYGVNS. CDR3 coding DNA: TGTGCCAGCTCCCCCCTAGCGGGAGGGCCCAATGAGCAGTTCTTC. The encoded protein is CASSPLAGGPNEQFF.

The chain links TRBV10-3 to TRBJ2-7; D uncertain. V was cut by 3 bases and J by 0 bases, with 9 bases left in between. Germline V CDR1 and CDR2: ENHRY, SYGVKD. The CDR3 spans 14 residues. CDR3 region: CAISDSLHSYEQYF. CDR3 DNA: TGTGCCATCAGTGACTCACTACACTCCTACGAGCAGTACTTC.

The J gene is TRBJ2-7, the V gene TRBV19, with D maybe TRBD2 (5 bases). This CDR3 spans 14 amino acids. The V and J ends lost 2 bases and 7 bases respectively, with 15 bases between them. The germline CDR1 and CDR2 sequences are LNHDA and SQIVND (reference sequence). The CDR3 sequence is CASSIMGSSDEQYF. The CDR3 coding sequence is TGTGCCAGTAGTATAATGGGGAGTAGTGATGAGCAGTACTTC.

This clone was picked up one time. Here the CDR3 reads CASSVVETGNEQYF. The CDR3 nucleotides read TGTGCCAGCAGCGTAGTGGAGACAGGGAACGAGCAGTACTTC. V usage is TRBV9 and J usage is TRBJ2-7; TRBD1 aligns across 7 bases. V lost 0 bases and J lost 5; bases outside the gene matches: 5. Germline V gene lookup returns CDR1 SGDLS and CDR2 YYNGEE. CDR3 size: 14 residues.

The chain employs TRBV5-6 and TRBJ2-5, with D perhaps TRBD2 (6 bases). TRBJ2-7 explains the end of the DNA better; the J call may be wrong. CDR1 is SGHDT and CDR2 is YYEEEE in the germline V gene. There are 15 residues in the CDR3. CDR3 sequence (DNA): TGTGCCAGCAGCACCCCGGGTCTAGCGCCCTACGAGCAGTACTTC. Translated: CASSTPGLAPYEQYF.

V and J are TRBV7-8 and TRBJ2-1; the match to TRBD2 covers 11 bases. J lost 9 bases, V lost 2 bases, and 9 bases had no gene match. The germline V gene encodes CDR1 SGHVS and CDR2 FQNEAQ. This CDR3 has 16 residues. CDR3 protein: CASSLRFGTSGSEQFF. CDR3 in DNA: TGTGCCAGCAGCTTACGTTTCGGGACTAGCGGTTCTGAGCAGTTCTTC.

The chain uses TRBV10-3 and TRBJ1-1; D perhaps matches TRBD1 (5 bases). Trimming removed 4 bases at V and 7 bases at J, with 13 bases between. Germline V gene data show CDR1 as ENHRY and CDR2 as SYGVKD. The CDR3 has 13 amino acids. As DNA, the CDR3 is TGTGCCATCAGTGCCGTCCTCCAGGGTGAAGCTTTCTTT. This translates into CAISAVLQGEAFF.

This chain connects TRBV5-1 to TRBJ2-7; 10 bases are shared with TRBD1. Germline V gene lookup returns CDR1 SGHRS and CDR2 YFSETQ. V lost 1 base and J lost 1; bases outside the gene matches: 5. There are 16 residues in the CDR3. In nucleotides, the CDR3 is TGCGCCAGCAGCTTGAGTCGGGACAGGGGTTCCTACGAGCAGTACTTC. As protein: CASSLSRDRGSYEQYF.

This clone was counted once. V and J are TRBV19 and TRBJ2-5; D not resolved. V gave up 1 base and J gave up 5 bases, with 11 bases separating them. The CDR3 has 14 amino acids. Germline V lookup: CDR1 LNHDA, CDR2 SQIVND (reference sequence). CDR3 sequence: CASSIGAPRETQYF. The CDR3 nucleotides are TGTGCCAGTAGTATAGGGGCCCCAAGGGAGACCCAGTACTTC.

The chain joins TRBV19 to TRBJ1-5; D remains unclear. Germline V gene lookup returns CDR1 LNHDA and CDR2 SQIVND (reference sequence). V gave up 3 bases and J gave up 6 bases, with 18 bases separating them. This CDR3 is 16 amino acids long. CDR3 amino acids: CASSMWRAREGQPQHF. For the CDR3, the DNA is TGTGCCAGTAGTATGTGGAGGGCGCGGGAAGGTCAGCCCCAGCATTTT.

This chain links TRBV27 with TRBJ2-3, with 7 bases that match TRBD2. The CDR3 consists of 17 residues. The trim removed 3 bases at V and 0 bases at J, leaving 9 bases unmatched. Germline CDR1 MNHEY, CDR2 SMNVEV (reference sequence). CDR3 sequence: CASSFSQRGASTDTQYF. The CDR3 DNA is TGTGCCAGCAGTTTCTCCCAGCGGGGCGCTAGCACAGATACGCAGTATTTT.

The genes are TRBV13 and TRBJ2-1; possibly TRBD2 for D (6 bases). This CDR3 has 15 residues. Trimming stripped 8 bases from V and 4 bases from J, with 18 bases between. Germline V gene sequence: CDR1 PRHDT, CDR2 FYEKMQ (reference sequence). The CDR3 spells CASGGRVAAYNEQFF. The CDR3 nucleotides are TGTGCCAGCGGAGGACGGGTAGCGGCTTACAATGAGCAGTTCTTC.

V usage is TRBV7-2 and J usage is TRBJ1-4; a weak D match, TRBD1 (5 bases). The length of the CDR3 is 15 residues. Germline V gene lookup returns CDR1 SGHTA and CDR2 FQGNSA. The germline V and J ends were trimmed by 3 bases and 7 bases, with 15 bases remaining between them. The CDR3 loop is CASSFQSGGGEKLFF. The CDR3, as DNA: TGTGCCAGCAGCTTCCAATCCGGGGGTGGTGAAAAACTGTTTTTT.

The DNA of the CDR3 is TGTGCCAGTTCGAACTCCCCCAGCGGGAGAGTGCCCTACGAGCAGTACTTC. Its translation is CASSNSPSGRVPYEQYF. V is TRBV7-9 and J is TRBJ2-7, with 8 bases matching TRBD2. Germline CDR1 reads SEHNR; CDR2 reads FQNEAQ (reference sequence). The CDR3 runs 17 residues. V gave up 9 bases and J gave up 2 bases; unmatched junction bases: 18.

The chain combines TRBV19 with TRBJ2-2; maybe TRBD1 (6 bases). V was cut by 6 bases and J by 0 bases, with 14 bases left in between. CDR1 and CDR2 (germline): LNHDA, SQIVND (reference sequence). The CDR3 extends over 16 amino acids. CDR3 region: CASSIDRKANTGELFF. DNA of the CDR3: TGTGCCAGTAGCATTGACAGGAAAGCGAACACCGGGGAGCTGTTTTTT.

About this clone itself: At one end the junction does not follow the germline gene, possibly because of a read error. The chain has TRBV4-3 and TRBJ2-1, with D hard to call. Germline CDR1 is LGHNA and CDR2 is YSLEER. This CDR3 is built from 15 residues. Here the CDR3 reads CASSRNILFNGRWVF. CDR3 coding DNA: TGCGCCAGCAGCCGAAACATTCTTTTCAATGGGCGTTGGGTCTTC.

The V gene is TRBV5-4, the J gene TRBJ2-7; 14 bases match TRBD2. The V gene's germline CDR1 is SGHNT and CDR2 YYREEE (reference sequence). V shed 2 bases and J 1 base; nucleotides not matched to a gene: 2. CDR3 length: 16 residues. CDR3 DNA sequence: TGTGCCAGCAGCTTCGGGACTAGCGGGAGTTCCTACGAGCAGTACTTC. Encoded protein: CASSFGTSGSSYEQYF.

The chain combines TRBV18 with TRBJ1-2; D ambiguous. Trimming removed 1 base from V and 6 bases from J, with 18 bases in between. This CDR3 spans 16 amino acids. Germline loops: CDR1 KGHSH, CDR2 LQKENI. The CDR3 reads CASSPLSRRSRNGYTF. The CDR3 nucleotides are TGTGCCAGCTCACCACTGTCCCGCCGGAGCCGAAATGGCTACACCTTC.